This record concerns one T cell receptor (beta chain) sequence. Its antigen remains undetermined. Base qualities were left out, and no much larger clone turns up one base away. The CDR3 numbers 11 residues from cysteine through phenylalanine. The CDR3 DNA has 33 bases and is translated from base 1. CDR1 and CDR2 are read off the germline V gene (reference sequence) as PRHDT and FYEKMQ. V is pared back by 1 base and J by 9 bases, with 4 bases lying between the germline termini. Donors were healthy HIV-negative adults with no recently reported acute infections or vaccinations. Only Caucasian adults living in Nashville, Tennessee, USA were represented among the donors. CD4+ T cells were enriched by magnetic negative selection; naive cells were then positively selected on CD45RA, and the negative fraction formed the memory subset. After blood collection by leukapheresis, PBMCs were isolated using Ficoll-Histopaque density gradient centrifugation and then cryopreserved in the vapor phase of liquid nitrogen. Purity and quantity of every magnetically sorted T cell population were checked by analytical flow cytometry. From each sorted fraction, genomic DNA was isolated and quantified by UV absorbance on a Nanodrop 2000c.

Using the deep immunoSEQ assay, TCR CDR3 regions were amplified from genomic DNA by multiplex PCR. Extracted genomic DNA from each cell subset was distributed evenly across all wells of several immunoSEQ 96-well plates, and each plate was treated as a replicate. For sorted subsets, roughly 200 ng of genomic DNA, equivalent to tens of thousands of T cell genomes, went into each replicate PCR. Purified libraries were quantified with a Qubit 3.0 fluorometer, sized on a Bioanalyzer 2100, and re-quantified with the KAPA Library Quantification kit. Every immunoSEQ 96-well plate was sequenced on a dedicated single-read 150-cycle Illumina NextSeq 550 flow cell. As for the authors' bioinformatics: The immunoSEQ output contained only junctional sequences without quality scores, so filtering could not match that applied to full-length reads. To assign V/J genes and CDR3, sequences were annotated against IMGT germline references using PyIR, a Python wrapper for IgBLAST v1.9. Reads were removed for weak V/J assignments (E-value above 1e-6), missing CDR3, stop codons, out-of-frame junctions, or ambiguous translated residues. A V3J clonotype was defined by an identical inferred V gene, J gene, and CDR3 amino acid sequence. To compute the percentage overlap between repertoires, the number of shared unique clonotypes was divided by the size of the smaller repertoire. Repertoire richness was assessed with RTK rarefaction, the Chao1 estimator, and Recon v2.1 estimates of unobserved clonotypes. OLGA was used to compute generation probabilities for all TCRbeta clonotypes that the gDNA method yielded from a few donors. In TCRdb, the immuneACCESS table is reduced to in-frame sequences with V and J assigned. These tables do not hold every clone; where another copy was compared, an unresolved V gene accounts for under half, and the others remain unexplained. V and J calls and clone size are those listed in that table; D and trimming were worked out from the DNA. The sample table lists about 2.5 million clones, about nine tenths of them with a count of one. The leading ten clones occupy around 0.38% of the sample.

The data derive from a study of shared clonotypes between healthy human individuals (dated by TCRdb to 2020 to 2021). For the wider study: The cohort comprised a couple of women and a few men aged 18 to 49 years. For each donor, three plates each were used for CD4 naive and CD4 memory, two plates were used for CD8 naive, and one plate was used for CD8 memory. Libraries were prepared and TCR repertoires were sequenced by different laboratories using diverse techniques, in order to increase sequencing depth and limit assay-specific biases. The study deeply sequenced blood TCR repertoires of several healthy adults to estimate repertoire size and the extent of clonotype sharing between individuals. Per donor, leukapheresis produced somewhere between about 0.9 and 9.5 billion PBMCs. General findings and caveats noted by the study authors: Larger estimated clonotype richness was generally found for naive subsets than for memory subsets. Across a few donors, approximately 4.6% of naive CD4, approximately 3.6% of naive CD8, around 2.1% of memory CD4, and about 0.4% of memory CD8 clonotypes were shared. Rarefaction of sorted-subset datasets indicated incomplete sequencing despite the large sequencing depth. Sampling was limited to blood, and TCR repertoires in tissue likely differ from TCR repertoires in blood. Because the study included only a small number of donors, the genetic and exposure-history diversity represented was limited. Pairwise subsampling led to the expectation that sequencing depth would affect the degree of clonotype sharing among donors. Clonotypes shared by all four sorted-subset donors showed higher generation probabilities than non-shared clonotypes.

The chain is assembled from TRBV13 and TRBJ2-1; no D segment can be confidently identified. Specimen: naive CD4+ T cells from PBMCs. The sample's cell subset or site, from its label and the paper: CD45RA+ positively selected. The TCR sequence derives from a man aged 18 to 29 in good health. Some clones in this sample may be carry-over from other donors' samples. The nucleotide sequence reads as follows: TGTGCCAGCAGCTTAGAGGGTGAGCAGTTCTTC. Its translation is CASSLEGEQFF. With the rest looked up from the reference TRBV13 and TRBJ2-1 genes rather than sequenced, the full variable domain is AAGVIQSPRHLIKEKRETATLKCYPIPRHDTVYWYQQGPGQDPQFLISFYEKMQSDKGSIPDRFSAQQFSDYHSELNMSSLELGDSALYFCASSLEGEQFFGPGTRLTVL.